A selection of T cell receptor beta chains follows, all from one sample in a study of cytomegalovirus exposure and HLA in healthy donors. The method was immunoSEQ multiplex PCR; TCRdb's version includes in-frame clones alone and lacks a portion of them. The data contain roughly 200,000 clones, about 80% of them singletons. Sequencing was performed on PBMCs. The source is a woman in her twenties or thirties in good health and CMV-seropositive. CDR3s include the opening cysteine and the closing phenylalanine or tryptophan. The order of the fields is D gene, clone size, V gene, J gene, CDR3 protein, CDR3 DNA. A D gene is named only where the DNA matches it firmly. The size of a clone is reported for some rows only, either as once, few or many, or as a class for expanded clones.

NA	NA	TRBV10-3	TRBJ1-1	CAIRQVVGDTEAFF	TGTGCCATCAGGCAGGTCGTCGGGGACACTGAAGCTTTCTTT
TRBD1	few	TRBV19	TRBJ1-5	CASSPGTGGYQPQHF	TGTGCCAGTAGTCCTGGGACAGGGGGGTATCAGCCCCAGCATTTT
NA	NA	TRBV30	TRBJ2-3	CAWSLYPIKSDTQYF	TGTGCCTGGAGTCTCTATCCGATAAAATCAGATACGCAGTATTTT
TRBD2	NA	TRBV6-6	TRBJ2-5	CASSFPPSGALETQYF	TGTGCCAGCAGTTTCCCCCCTAGCGGGGCCCTGGAGACCCAGTACTTC
NA	NA	TRBV5-6	TRBJ2-7	CASSLGPSGGYEQYF	TGTGCCAGCAGTTTGGGACCCAGCGGAGGTTACGAGCAGTACTTC
NA	NA	TRBV7-9	TRBJ1-1	CASSLSGTMEAFF	TGTGCCAGCAGCTTATCGGGGACTATGGAAGCTTTCTTT
NA	NA	TRBV4-1	TRBJ1-5	CASSQGVKGKRNQPQHF	TGCGCCAGCAGCCAAGGGGTTAAGGGGAAACGCAATCAGCCCCAGCATTTT
TRBD1	once	TRBV6-1	TRBJ1-5	CASSEGWLEGAGNQPQHF	TGTGCCAGCAGTGAAGGCTGGTTGGAGGGGGCCGGGAATCAGCCCCAGCATTTT
NA	NA	TRBV18	TRBJ1-2	CASSPSRDYGYTF	TGTGCCAGCTCACCTTCGCGTGACTATGGCTACACCTTC
NA	NA	TRBV20-1	TRBJ1-2	CSARYGNGYTF	TGCAGTGCTAGATACGGGAATGGCTACACCTTC
NA	NA	TRBV4-3	TRBJ1-2	CASSPQDSYGYTF	TGCGCCAGCAGCCCCCAGGACAGCTATGGCTACACCTTC
TRBD1	NA	TRBV29-1	TRBJ1-1	CSGDRLTEAFF	TGCAGCGGGGACAGACTCACTGAAGCTTTCTTT
NA	NA	TRBV27	TRBJ2-1	CASSLAGSSYNEQFF	TGTGCCAGCAGTCTAGCCGGGTCCTCCTACAATGAGCAGTTCTTC
NA	NA	TRBV4-3	TRBJ1-2	CASSQAGYGYTF	TGCGCCAGCAGCCAAGCGGGGTACGGCTACACCTTC
NA	few	TRBV13	TRBJ2-7	CASSYAASSYEQYF	TGTGCCAGCAGTTACGCAGCTAGCTCCTACGAGCAGTACTTC
NA	NA	TRBV30	TRBJ2-2	CAWSAHTSNTGELFF	TGTGCCTGGAGTGCTCATACTTCGAACACCGGGGAGCTGTTTTTT
NA	NA	TRBV15	TRBJ1-5	CAVGGPGNQPQHF	TGTGCCGTCGGGGGACCAGGGAATCAGCCCCAGCATTTT
TRBD1	once	TRBV6-1	TRBJ2-3	CASKSGTGVTDTQYF	TGTGCCAGCAAATCCGGGACAGGGGTCACAGATACGCAGTATTTT
TRBD1	once	TRBV2	TRBJ1-4	CASSEAGTGGFDGKLFF	TGTGCCAGCAGTGAGGCGGGGACAGGCGGATTTGACGGAAAACTGTTTTTT
NA	NA	TRBV2	TRBJ2-7	CASVLKPRDNHYEQYF	TGTGCCAGCGTTTTGAAGCCCCGGGACAACCACTACGAGCAGTACTTC
TRBD2	NA	TRBV7-9	TRBJ2-5	CASSFGTSGRGETQYF	TGTGCCAGCAGCTTCGGGACTAGCGGGAGAGGTGAGACCCAGTACTTC
NA	NA	TRBV6-6	TRBJ2-5	CASSYRGQETQYF	TGTGCCAGCAGTTACAGGGGGCAAGAGACCCAGTACTTC
TRBD1	NA	TRBV30	TRBJ1-4	CASGRGDEKLFF	TGTGCCTCGGGCAGGGGGGATGAAAAACTGTTTTTT
TRBD1	NA	TRBV19	TRBJ1-6	CASTKGQNNSPLHF	TGTGCCAGTACCAAGGGACAGAATAATTCACCCCTCCACTTT
NA	once	TRBV5-1	TRBJ2-1	CASSLNLALSSYNEQFF	TGCGCCAGCAGCTTAAATCTAGCGTTGAGCTCCTACAATGAGCAGTTCTTC
TRBD1	NA	TRBV5-1	TRBJ1-1	CASSSSRGQTEAFF	TGCGCCAGCAGCTCCTCCAGGGGGCAGACTGAAGCTTTCTTT
TRBD2	NA	TRBV9	TRBJ2-3	CASSVRLAGMDTQYF	TGTGCCAGCAGCGTTAGACTAGCGGGGATGGATACGCAGTATTTT
NA	NA	TRBV5-5	TRBJ1-2	CASSLGDSGIVYGYTF	TGTGCCAGCAGCTTGGGTGACAGCGGGATCGTATATGGCTACACCTTC
TRBD1	NA	TRBV29-1	TRBJ1-2	CSVADRGYGYTF	TGCAGCGTCGCCGACAGGGGGTATGGCTACACCTTC
NA	NA	TRBV5-1	TRBJ2-7	CASSLATFSEQYF	TGCGCCAGCAGCTTGGCGACTTTCTCCGAGCAGTACTTC
TRBD2	NA	TRBV5-1	TRBJ2-1	CASSPGLAGINEQFF	TGCGCCAGCAGCCCAGGACTAGCGGGGATCAATGAGCAGTTCTTC
TRBD2	NA	TRBV19	TRBJ2-1	CASSKTSAKLGANEQFF	TGTGCCAGTAGTAAGACTAGCGCCAAACTAGGAGCCAATGAGCAGTTCTTC